This TCR beta chain was identified during a study of CD8+CD57+ T cells in acquired aplastic anemia. Study-wide background: CD4+ and CD8+ cells, once sorted, gave DNA averaging about 3 ug. Study findings and constraints: The number of CD8+ CDR3 sequences shared by patients and controls was roughly 31. For CD8+ Simpson's diversity, patients and controls showed no significant difference.

This clonotype was seen repeatedly, ten times or more. The antigen is unknown. The study profiled TCR beta VDJ and CDR3 using genomic DNA as template. TCRdb fed the reads into MiXCR, producing one record per CDR3 protein. Of about 130,000 distinct CDR3 sequences in the sample, around 50% were seen once. The sequence derives from a human donor in good health, serving as a control. Sequencing input: sorted CD4+, CD8+, or CD8+CD57+ T cells (not recorded which) from PBMCs.

CDR3 bases: TGTGCCACCAGCAGGTCTTCAGGGTCTGGGGCCAACGTCCTGACTTTC. Protein product: CATSRSSGSGANVLTF. V and J are TRBV15 and TRBJ2-6, with D perhaps matching TRBD1 (5 bases). The length of the CDR3 is 16 residues. V dropped 3 bases and J dropped 1 base, with 10 bases sitting between them. Germline values: CDR1 LNHNV, CDR2 YYDKDF (reference sequence).